Sequencing of this T cell receptor (beta chain) was carried out in a study of T cells in localized non-small cell lung cancer. The data were produced by immunoSEQ multiplex PCR, yet TCRdb's version contains in-frame clones alone and is incomplete. The sample records about 10,000 clones, more than 75% being singletons. CDR1 and CDR2 (germline): SGHRS, YFSETQ. CDR3 length: 14 amino acids. J lost 5 bases, V lost 5 bases, and 4 bases had no gene match. This chain joins TRBV5-1 and TRBJ2-2; TRBD1 matches at 9 bases. The sample consisted of peripheral blood, taken before any cancer treatment. This TCR derives from a male donor aged 60 or older with stage III lung adenocarcinoma. The CDR3 is CASRAQGATGELFF. The CDR3 nucleotides read TGCGCCAGCAGGGCACAGGGGGCGACCGGGGAGCTGTTTTTT.